This T cell receptor (beta chain) emerged from a study of blood T cell repertoires in COVID-19. This CDR3 has 13 residues. Germline V gives CDR1 LGHNA, CDR2 YNFKEQ. V lost 3 bases to trimming and J lost 11 bases, with 16 bases between them. This clone was seen a single time. The same CDR3 arises from other DNA sequences in this sample as well. Assay: immunoSEQ multiplex PCR; the TCRdb copy retains only in-frame clones and omits some. The data contain some 110,000 clones, about four fifths of them singletons. The receptor was isolated from a woman aged 70 to 79 with acute or convalescent COVID-19. The chain combines TRBV4-2 with TRBJ1-1; D is unresolved. The source material was peripheral blood. CDR3 amino acids: CASSQDAEGMAFF. CDR3 sequence (DNA): TGTGCCAGCAGCCAGGATGCGGAGGGAATGGCTTTCTTT.